This TCR beta chain was sequenced for a study of shared clonotypes between healthy human individuals. About the study: Donors had three CD4 naive, three CD4 memory, two CD8 naive and one CD8 memory plate apiece.

Each subset's genomic DNA was split evenly across several immunoSEQ plates. It was about 180 ng DNA, 33,000 or so T cell genomes, that sorted-subset replicate PCRs used. The protocol was immunoSEQ multiplex PCR, while the TCRdb copy is restricted to in-frame clones and leaves out a portion. The table has approximately 2,000,000 clones, just under 95% seen once. Selected positively for CCR7 and CD45RO-negative, naive CD8 cells excluded terminally differentiated effector memory CD45RA+ cells. V lost 4 bases and J 5 bases, leaving 15 bases between the germline ends. Germline V lookup: CDR1 MNHNY, CDR2 SVGAGI (reference sequence). The CDR3 is made up of 14 amino acids. Notes on this clone: Its antigen is unidentified.

Notes on the study in general: A handful of donors showed sharing of about 4.6% of naive CD4 clonotypes.

V gene TRBV6-6 combines with J gene TRBJ2-7; no reliable D call. The sequencing input was naive CD8+ T cells from PBMCs. The receptor was derived from a man aged 18 to 29 in good health. Some clones in this sample may be carry-over from other donors' samples. CDR3 amino acids: CASSSRINPHEQYF. CDR3 DNA sequence: TGTGCCAGCAGTTCCCGTATCAATCCGCACGAGCAGTACTTC.